This T cell receptor (beta chain) was documented in a study of T cell clonality in common variable immunodeficiency. Some clones are missing from TCRdb's copy, which holds only in-frame ones; the method was immunoSEQ multiplex PCR. Singletons are absent from the sample, which has 15,000 to 20,000 clones. Findings of the study overall: CVID subjects showed higher TCRbeta clonality than healthy controls. What drives increased CVID clonality needs T cell subpopulation sequencing. In common variable immunodeficiency, TCR beta chains reportedly carried fewer deletions and N-nucleotide insertions.

The CDR3 consists of 13 residues. The V end lost 0 bases, the J end lost 3 bases, and 6 bases lay between the germline ends. Per the germline V gene, CDR1 is LNHNV and CDR2 is YYDKDF (reference sequence). This clone was observed many times. As yet, its antigen is unknown. The read ends 3 residues before the CDR3 terminus; that terminus is restored from the germline J gene. No CVID subject was ill or on immunomodulatory drugs when sampled. Donors gave roughly 4.5 to 8 ml heparinized peripheral whole blood. The chain carries TRBV15 and TRBJ2-7, with a weak D call TRBD2 (6 bases). The sequence derives from a human donor with common variable immunodeficiency. The sequencing sample was made of peripheral blood mononuclear cells. CDR3 protein: CATSREEGYEQYF. CDR3 DNA (partial): TGTGCCACCAGCAGAGAGGAGGGCTACGAG. Supplemented by reference TRBV15 and TRBJ2-7, the full variable domain reads DAMVIQNPRYQVTQFGKPVTLSCSQTLNHNVMYWYQQKSSQAPKLLFHYYDKDFNNEADTPDNFQSRRPNTSFCFLDIRSPGLGDTAMYLCATSREEGYEQYFGPGTRLTVT.